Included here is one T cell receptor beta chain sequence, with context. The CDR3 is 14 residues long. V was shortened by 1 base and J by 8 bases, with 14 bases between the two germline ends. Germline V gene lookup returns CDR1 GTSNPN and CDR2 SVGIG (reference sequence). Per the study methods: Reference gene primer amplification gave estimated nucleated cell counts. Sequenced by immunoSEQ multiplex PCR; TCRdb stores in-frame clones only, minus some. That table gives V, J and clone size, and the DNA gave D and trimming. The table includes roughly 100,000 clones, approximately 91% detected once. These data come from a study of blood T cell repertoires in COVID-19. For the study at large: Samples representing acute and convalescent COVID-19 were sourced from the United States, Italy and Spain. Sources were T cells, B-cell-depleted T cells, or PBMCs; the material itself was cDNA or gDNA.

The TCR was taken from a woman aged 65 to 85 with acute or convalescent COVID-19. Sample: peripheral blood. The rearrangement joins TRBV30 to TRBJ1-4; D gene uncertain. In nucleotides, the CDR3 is TGTGCCTGGAGTGAGTGGGCTAATCGGGAAAAACTGTTTTTT. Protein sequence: CAWSEWANREKLFF.